The T cell receptor beta chain described here comes from a study of shared T cell receptors in the human thymus. Only in-frame clones appear in the TCRdb table, and some are missing; sequencing was by immunoSEQ multiplex PCR. Of more than 550,000 clones listed, approximately 85% are singletons. V was cut by 6 bases and J by 4 bases, with 21 bases left in between. The CDR3 is 16 residues long. Germline CDR1 and CDR2: SEHNR and FQNEAQ (reference sequence). The sample was also reused in another study, on human thymus T cells.

The specimen was thymocytes. This chain connects TRBV7-9 to TRBJ1-2, with D possibly TRBD1 on 6 matching bases. The receptor comes from a girl under three years old with a congenital heart defect. The DNA of the CDR3 is TGTGCCAGCAGTCCGAGCGAACTACAGGGCCCCTATGGCTACACCTTC. The encoded protein is CASSPSELQGPYGYTF.